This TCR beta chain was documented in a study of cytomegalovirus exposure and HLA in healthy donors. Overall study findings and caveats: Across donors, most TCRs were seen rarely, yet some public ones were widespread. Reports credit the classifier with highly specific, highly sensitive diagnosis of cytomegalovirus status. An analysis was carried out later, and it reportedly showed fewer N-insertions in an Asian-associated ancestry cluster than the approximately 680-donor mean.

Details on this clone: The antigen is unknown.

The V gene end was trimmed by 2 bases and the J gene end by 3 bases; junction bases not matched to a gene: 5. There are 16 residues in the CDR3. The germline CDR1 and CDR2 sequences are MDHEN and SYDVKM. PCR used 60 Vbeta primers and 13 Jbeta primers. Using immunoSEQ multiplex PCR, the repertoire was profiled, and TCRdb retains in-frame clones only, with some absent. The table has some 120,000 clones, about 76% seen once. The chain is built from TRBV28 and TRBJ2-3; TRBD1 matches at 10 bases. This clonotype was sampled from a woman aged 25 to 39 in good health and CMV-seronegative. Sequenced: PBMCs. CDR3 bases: TGTGCCAGCAGTTTAACCGGGACAGGGGTTACAGATACGCAGTATTTT. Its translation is CASSLTGTGVTDTQYF.